This T cell receptor beta chain originates from a study of Ad26.COV2.S vaccination and SARS-CoV-2 variants. On the study more broadly: Intramuscular Ad26.COV2.S at 5x10^10 or 1x10^11 viral particles.

Some clones are missing from TCRdb's copy, which holds only in-frame ones; the method was immunoSEQ multiplex PCR. The sample holds over 350,000 clones, around 85% seen once. The treatment is: around 19 received Ad26.COV2.S at low or high dose, single or two shots; about 5 received placebo; per-sample allocation not given. Specimen acquisition occurred on day 63 following the initial vaccine or placebo injection. Study conclusions and caveats: Analyses of TCR breadth and depth may have underestimated total T cell responses.

Germline assignment: CDR1 SNHLY and CDR2 FYNNEI. The V end was cut by 4 bases, the J end by 2 bases, with 18 bases between. The CDR3 sequence is 16 residues long. About this clone itself: Its matching antigen is unknown.

Sequences were derived from peripheral blood, sampled in a trial of Ad26.COV2.S vaccine versus placebo. The TCR was taken from a person between 18 and 65 years old who received the Ad26.COV2.S COVID-19 vaccine or a placebo. J is TRBJ2-7 and V is TRBV2, with TRBD2 as a possible D gene (5 bases). The CDR3: CASSVEGRDPPYEQYF. DNA for the CDR3: TGTGCCAGCAGTGTTGAGGGCCGAGATCCACCCTACGAGCAGTACTTC.